This T cell receptor (beta chain) was documented in a study of T cell responses to AZD1222 COVID-19 vaccine. The study, taken as a whole, reports: It was only 6 or 7 AZD1222 recipients who were seropositive at baseline.

Produced via immunoSEQ multiplex PCR; TCRdb's table is partial and in-frame only. The data contain roughly 110,000 clones, 92% of them singletons. Notes on this clone: As yet, its antigen is unknown.

The TCR was taken from an adult who received the AZD1222 COVID-19 vaccine. The sequenced sample was peripheral blood, obtained 28 days after the second AZD1222 dose.

CDR3 in amino acids: CASSVATGGSGELFF. For the CDR3, the DNA is TGTGCCAGCAGCGTAGCGACAGGGGGCTCCGGGGAGCTGTTTTTT. The genes are TRBV9 and TRBJ2-2; 10 positions agree with TRBD1. V was clipped by 0 bases and J by 6 bases; unmatched bases: 2. Per the germline V gene, CDR1 is SGDLS and CDR2 is YYNGEE. This CDR3 region has 15 residues.